What follows are 21 T cell receptor beta chains derived from one specimen sequenced in a study of cytomegalovirus exposure and HLA in healthy donors (dated by TCRdb to 2016 to 2017). Library generation was performed with the immunoSEQ multiplex PCR assay. TCRdb holds this immuneACCESS table with in-frame rearrangements only. Some clones are missing; in checked studies, unresolved V genes explain under half, and the rest has no known cause. This sample has almost 200,000 clones in its table, and around 80% of those were observed once. The ten most abundant clones make up about 1.2% of the sample. Sequencing used PBMCs. All receptors come from a young woman in good health and CMV-seronegative.

The V and J genes are TRBV5-4 and TRBJ2-7, with D maybe TRBD2 (5 bases). CDR3 size: 15 residues. Germline values: CDR1 SGHNT, CDR2 YYREEE (reference sequence). V lost 3 bases and J 6 bases, leaving 19 bases between the germline ends. CDR3 nucleotide sequence: TGTGCCAGCAGCTCAGAGAGGCCCCCTGCGGGCGAGCAGTACTTC. It codes for CASSSERPPAGEQYF.

In its sample, this clone was seen once. This chain uses TRBV18 with TRBJ2-3; the match to TRBD2 covers 7 bases. The CDR3 contains 14 residues. Germline CDR1 reads KGHSH; CDR2 reads LQKENI. V trimming: 5 bases; J trimming: 3 bases; junction bases outside the gene matches: 5. CDR3 coding DNA: TGTGCCAGCTCAAAGGGACTAAGGACAGATACGCAGTATTTT. As protein: CASSKGLRTDTQYF.

The chain couples TRBV5-6 to TRBJ1-1; 10 nucleotides line up with TRBD1. The germline gives CDR1 SGHDT, CDR2 YYEEEE. The CDR3 loop spans 14 amino acids. Losses at the gene ends were 2 bases for V and 3 bases for J; bases not matched to a gene: 1. For the CDR3, the DNA is TGTGCCAGCAGCTTCGGACAGGGGGACACTGAAGCTTTCTTT. Translating gives CASSFGQGDTEAFF.

About this clone: This specimen includes other DNA sequences encoding the same CDR3. The chain links TRBV19 to TRBJ1-1; the D is unclear. CDR1 is LNHDA, CDR2 SQIVND, per germline (reference sequence). The CDR3 contains 12 residues. V was cut by 6 bases and J by 3 bases, with 8 bases left in between. The CDR3 region has the DNA TGTGCCAGTAGCGAGGGTTACACTGAAGCTTTCTTT. Encoded protein: CASSEGYTEAFF.

This chain links TRBV4-1 with TRBJ1-3; D is uncertain. The germline V gene has CDR1 MGHRA and CDR2 YSYEKL. Trimming pared 2 bases from V and 1 base from J, leaving 6 bases between. CDR3 length: 14 amino acids. CDR3 DNA sequence: TGCGCCAGCAGCCAATCCGGGTCTGGAAACACCATATATTTT. Amino acid sequence: CASSQSGSGNTIYF.

DNA of the CDR3: TGTGCCAGCAGTGTAACGGGGGGAGTCGAGCAGTACTTC. It yields the protein CASSVTGGVEQYF. The chain links TRBV2 to TRBJ2-7, with TRBD2 matching over 7 bases. Trimming removed 4 bases from V and 6 bases from J; junction bases left unmatched: 6. Per germline, CDR1 SNHLY and CDR2 FYNNEI. This CDR3 comprises 13 residues.

The chain has TRBV27 and TRBJ2-1; 9 positions match TRBD2. CDR1 is MNHEY, CDR2 SMNVEV, per germline (reference sequence). The CDR3 length is 13 residues. Germline trimming cut 8 bases from V and 4 bases from J; bases unmatched to any gene: 3. The CDR3, as DNA: TGTGCCAGCCGCGGGGGGGGATACAATGAGCAGTTCTTC. Encoded protein: CASRGGGYNEQFF.

The chain joins TRBV5-5 to TRBJ2-7; 11 bases align to TRBD2. Trimming removed 3 bases from V and 2 bases from J; junction bases left unmatched: 10. The CDR3 is 17 amino acids. Germline values: CDR1 SGHKS, CDR2 YYEKEE (reference sequence). CDR3 residues: CASSSRYGSGRAYEQYF. CDR3 DNA: TGTGCCAGCAGCTCTAGGTATGGTAGCGGGAGGGCCTACGAGCAGTACTTC. The entire variable domain, with the rest obtained from reference TRBV5-5 and TRBJ2-7, is as follows: DAGVTQSPTHLIKTRGQQVTLRCSPISGHKSVSWYQQVLGQGPQFIFQYYEKEERGRGNFPDRFSARQFPNYSSELNVNALLLGDSALYLCASSSRYGSGRAYEQYFGPGTRLTVT.

The rearrangement uses TRBV12-5 and TRBJ2-7, with 10 positions matching TRBD1. This CDR3 region has 15 residues. CDR1 and CDR2 (germline): LGHNT, FRNRAP. The V gene end was trimmed by 1 base and the J gene end by 4 bases; junction bases not matched to a gene: 4. CDR3 DNA sequence: TGTGCTAGTGGTTTGGGGGGGACAGGGGAGTACGAGCAGTACTTC. This translates into CASGLGGTGEYEQYF.

This clone was counted once. The V gene is TRBV6-5, the J gene TRBJ2-7, with TRBD2 matching over 9 bases. The CDR3 is made up of 15 amino acids. V lost 8 bases, J lost 1 base, and 9 bases stayed unmatched. Germline-derived CDR1 and CDR2 are MNHEY and SVGAGI. In DNA form, the CDR3 reads TGTGCCAGCGCAGGGGGTAGCGGGGGTTCCTACGAGCAGTACTTC. Translation: CASAGGSGGSYEQYF.

This clone was detected once. The chain uses TRBV5-1 and TRBJ2-5; D is possibly TRBD2 (5 bases). V lost 0 bases to trimming and J lost 10 bases, with 16 bases between them. Germline V gene data show CDR1 as SGHRS and CDR2 as YFSETQ. The CDR3 spans 14 residues. The CDR3 loop is CASSLDRPHGDQYF. DNA of the CDR3: TGCGCCAGCAGCTTGGACCGGCCCCACGGGGACCAGTACTTC.

The rearrangement joins TRBV27 to TRBJ1-2; TRBD1 aligns across 11 bases. Germline CDR1 reads MNHEY; CDR2 reads SMNVEV (reference sequence). The V gene end was trimmed by 6 bases and the J gene end by 0 bases; junction bases not matched to a gene: 3. This CDR3 has 15 residues. The CDR3 nucleotides are TGTGCCAGCAGAAAGGGACAGGGGGCTAACTATGGCTACACCTTC. Protein product: CASRKGQGANYGYTF.

The J gene is TRBJ1-5, the V gene TRBV5-8; D is unclear. The CDR3 is made up of 15 amino acids. Germline V gene sequence: CDR1 SGHTS, CDR2 YDEGEE. Trimming left V 0 bases short and J 5 bases short, with 12 bases between. In DNA form, the CDR3 reads TGTGCCAGCAGCTTGGACGGAGGCTCCTATCAGCCCCAGCATTTT. This codes for CASSLDGGSYQPQHF.

There are a few counts of this clone. The rearrangement links TRBV25-1 to TRBJ1-6; TRBD1 is a possible D gene (6 bases). The CDR3 extends over 15 amino acids. The V gene lost 3 bases and the J gene lost 9 bases, with 15 bases spanning the gap. Looked up from germline, CDR1 is MGHDK and CDR2 is SYGVNS. The CDR3 DNA reads as TGTGCCAGCAGTGATCACAGGGCCCCCATTTCACCCCTCCACTTT. This codes for CASSDHRAPISPLHF.

V and J are TRBV4-1 and TRBJ1-4; no reliable D call. The germline V gene has CDR1 MGHRA and CDR2 YSYEKL. Between the trimmed V and J ends, which lost 1 base and 7 bases, there was a span of 10 bases. The CDR3 extends over 14 amino acids. CDR3 DNA sequence: TGCGCCAGCAGCCAAGCGGAGTATGGTGAAAAACTGTTTTTT. Translating it yields CASSQAEYGEKLFF.

CDR3 region: CASSVQGGQGEAFF. Here the CDR3 DNA reads TGTGCCAGCTCAGTACAGGGGGGACAGGGTGAAGCTTTCTTT. The gene calls are TRBV18 and TRBJ1-1; 9 bases map to TRBD1. The CDR3 length is 14 residues. Germline assignment: CDR1 KGHSH and CDR2 LQKENI. V trimming: 5 bases; J trimming: 7 bases; junction bases outside the gene matches: 8.

V gene TRBV7-6 combines with J gene TRBJ2-7; 7 nucleotides line up with TRBD2. V lost 1 base, J lost 2 bases, and 14 bases stayed unmatched. Germline CDR1 is SGHVS and CDR2 is FNYEAQ. The CDR3 is made up of 18 amino acids. CDR3 nucleotides: TGTGCCAGCAGCTTAGGTGCTTCGGGGCTAGCGGTTACCTACGAGCAGTACTTC. Translating it yields CASSLGASGLAVTYEQYF.

This sequence joins TRBV5-1 and TRBJ2-5; 7 nucleotides agree with TRBD2. The CDR3 has 16 residues. Trimming took 0 bases from V and 5 from J; bases not matched to a gene: 10. Germline loops: CDR1 SGHRS, CDR2 YFSETQ. The CDR3 DNA reads TGCGCCAGCAGCTTGGAACCTCGCGGGGGTGGCGAGACCCAGTACTTC. This codes for CASSLEPRGGGETQYF.

This clone was observed a handful of times. The rearrangement joins TRBV28 to TRBJ1-2; perhaps TRBD1 as D (5 bases). Trimming shortened V by 3 bases and J by 6 bases, and 14 bases separated the two germline ends. In germline, CDR1 is MDHEN, CDR2 SYDVKM. This CDR3 has 14 amino acids. CDR3 nucleotides: TGTGCCAGCAGTTTGACCCGGGGGACTCATGGCTACACCTTC. This sequence encodes CASSLTRGTHGYTF.

The gene calls are TRBV10-3 and TRBJ1-5; D gene uncertain. This CDR3 is 16 amino acids long. V lost 3 bases, J lost 0 bases, and 12 bases lay in between. Germline CDR1 reads ENHRY; CDR2 reads SYGVKD. CDR3: CAISDLAGYSNQPQHF. The CDR3 DNA follows: TGTGCCATCAGTGATTTGGCAGGCTATAGCAATCAGCCCCAGCATTTT.

This clone was seen just once. This chain joins TRBV13 and TRBJ1-1, with 7 nucleotides matching TRBD1. Germline V CDR1 and CDR2: PRHDT, FYEKMQ (reference sequence). Germline trimming cut 2 bases from V and 4 bases from J; bases unmatched to any gene: 4. CDR3 length: 14 amino acids. The CDR3 loop is CASSLQGVSTEAFF. CDR3 in DNA: TGTGCCAGCAGCTTACAGGGGGTGAGCACTGAAGCTTTCTTT.